The next 29 T cell receptor beta chains were all read from a single sample in a study of cytomegalovirus exposure and HLA in healthy donors. Primers: 60 Vbeta forward and 13 Jbeta reverse. Repertoires were generated with immunoSEQ multiplex PCR, while TCRdb's copy carries only in-frame clones and drops some. The sample has 200,000 to 250,000 clones; around 85% are singletons. Input material: PBMCs. Receptors originate from a human donor in good health.

The chain recombines TRBV10-2 with TRBJ2-7; TRBD1 is a possible D gene (6 bases). Deletions cut 6 bases from V and 4 bases from J, with 10 bases between. CDR1 is WSHSY and CDR2 is SAAADI in the germline V gene. This CDR3 has 12 residues. CDR3 amino acids: CASSIDRYEQYF. CDR3 in DNA: TGCGCCAGCAGCATCGACAGGTACGAGCAGTACTTC.

This clone was detected once. The J gene is TRBJ2-7, the V gene TRBV7-9, with a possible D match to TRBD1 (5 bases). The germline gives CDR1 SEHNR, CDR2 FQNEAQ (reference sequence). The germline V and J ends were trimmed by 5 bases and 2 bases, with 13 bases remaining between them. The CDR3 extends over 14 amino acids. CDR3 in DNA: TGTGCCAGCAGCCCTCCCGACAGAACCTACGAGCAGTACTTC. It translates to CASSPPDRTYEQYF.

The V gene is TRBV7-9, the J gene TRBJ2-7; tentative D call: TRBD1 (6 bases). Germline V gene sequence: CDR1 SEHNR, CDR2 FQNEAQ (reference sequence). Trimming cost V 9 bases and J 0 bases, with 27 bases left between them. This CDR3 comprises 18 residues. The CDR3 nucleotides read TGTGCCAGTCAAACCGGACAGCGCGCTTCCTTTAGCTCCTACGAGCAGTACTTC. Protein product: CASQTGQRASFSSYEQYF.

The genes are TRBV6-6 and TRBJ2-7; a possible D gene is TRBD1 (6 bases). Germline V lookup: CDR1 MNHNY, CDR2 SVGAGI (reference sequence). V was cut by 6 bases and J by 3 bases, with 12 bases left in between. The CDR3 runs to 13 residues. CDR3 sequence reads: CASRQGRIYEQYF. CDR3 in DNA: TGTGCCAGCAGACAGGGAAGAATCTACGAGCAGTACTTC.

The chain combines TRBV15 with TRBJ2-2; D perhaps matches TRBD2 (5 bases). The germline V gene has CDR1 LNHNV and CDR2 YYDKDF (reference sequence). The CDR3 totals 13 residues. The V end lost 7 bases, the J end lost 5 bases, and 11 bases lay between the germline ends. As DNA, the CDR3 is TGTGCCACCACCCCGAGAGGGACCGGGGAGCTGTTTTTT. It translates to CATTPRGTGELFF.

The rearrangement joins TRBV5-1 to TRBJ1-1; D is ambiguous. V gave up 1 base and J gave up 6 bases, with 10 bases separating them. CDR1 and CDR2 (germline): SGHRS, YFSETQ. The CDR3 runs to 13 residues. The chain's CDR3 is CASSLIGVAEAFF. Written as DNA, the CDR3 is TGCGCCAGCAGCTTGATCGGGGTTGCTGAAGCTTTCTTT.

The chain uses TRBV10-2 and TRBJ2-7; the match to TRBD1 covers 7 bases. Germline V gives CDR1 WSHSY, CDR2 SAAADI. The CDR3 has 14 amino acids. Unmatched junction bases numbered 9, after V lost 8 bases and J lost 2 bases. This chain's CDR3 is CASQGGDGTYEQYF. CDR3 in DNA: TGCGCCAGCCAAGGGGGCGACGGAACCTACGAGCAGTACTTC.

The CDR3 sequence is CSVETPGGYEQYF. DNA for the CDR3: TGCAGCGTTGAAACCCCAGGGGGCTACGAGCAGTACTTC. J is TRBJ2-7 and V is TRBV29-1, with 7 bases fitting TRBD1. This CDR3 has 13 residues. Germline V gene lookup returns CDR1 SQVTM and CDR2 ANQGSEA. J was trimmed by 3 bases and V by 2 bases; bases with no gene match: 4.

There are a few counts of this clone. The genes are TRBV11-2 and TRBJ2-7; 9 bases fit TRBD2. After removal of 2 bases from V and 3 bases from J, the junction contained 8 bases not matched to a gene. This CDR3 spans 16 amino acids. CDR1 is SGHAT and CDR2 is FQNNGV in the germline V gene. The chain's CDR3 is CASSLSRLAGNYEQYF. CDR3 DNA: TGTGCCAGCAGCTTATCTCGGCTAGCGGGAAACTACGAGCAGTACTTC.

CDR3 DNA: TGTGCCAGCAGCTTAGAGGGGTTTCAGCCCCAGCATTTT. This sequence encodes CASSLEGFQPQHF. This chain joins TRBV7-9 and TRBJ1-5; tentative D call: TRBD1 (5 bases). CDR3 length: 13 amino acids. Trimming took 1 base from V and 6 from J, leaving 7 bases between them. Germline V lookup: CDR1 SEHNR, CDR2 FQNEAQ (reference sequence). Filled out from reference TRBV7-9 and TRBJ1-5, the complete variable domain reads DTGVSQNPRHKITKRGQNVTFRCDPISEHNRLYWYRQTLGQGPEFLTYFQNEAQLEKSRLLSDRFSAERPKGSFSTLEIQRTEQGDSAMYLCASSLEGFQPQHFGDGTRLSIL.

This clone came up once. DNA of the CDR3: TGTGCCAGCAGCCCGGGGGGGACAGGGGGAGAGACCCAGTACTTC. This gives the protein CASSPGGTGGETQYF. The V gene is TRBV5-4, the J gene TRBJ2-5; 11 bases match TRBD1. This CDR3 has 15 residues. The J segment lost 4 bases and the V segment lost 4 bases, leaving 6 bases of the junction unmatched. Per germline, CDR1 SGHNT and CDR2 YYREEE (reference sequence).

The rearrangement joins TRBV13 to TRBJ1-4, with D possibly being TRBD1 (5 bases). Trimming took off 5 bases at V and 5 bases at J, with 18 bases between the two ends. The CDR3 has 16 residues. Per germline, CDR1 PRHDT and CDR2 FYEKMQ (reference sequence). The CDR3 DNA reads TGTGCCAGCAGCCTCGCCTCCCAGGGAATCAATGAAAAACTGTTTTTT. Its translation is CASSLASQGINEKLFF.

This sequence joins TRBV19 and TRBJ1-1, with a tentative D call TRBD1 (5 bases). V gave up 6 bases and J gave up 3 bases, with 26 bases separating them. The V gene's germline CDR1 is LNHDA and CDR2 SQIVND (reference sequence). The CDR3 has 18 residues. CDR3 protein: CASRTDFFPMTSDTEAFF. CDR3 coding DNA: TGTGCCAGTAGGACAGATTTCTTCCCAATGACTTCGGACACTGAAGCTTTCTTT.

The chain uses TRBV10-3 and TRBJ2-7, with D unresolved. CDR1 is ENHRY, CDR2 SYGVKD, per germline. CDR3 size: 11 residues. The V gene lost 8 bases and the J gene lost 2 bases, with 7 bases spanning the gap. CDR3 protein: CAISDTYEQYF. CDR3 coding DNA: TGTGCCATCTCAGATACCTACGAGCAGTACTTC.

The chain uses TRBV5-4 and TRBJ2-1, with TRBD2 matching 7 bases. Germline CDR1 and CDR2: SGHNT and YYREEE (reference sequence). Unmatched junction bases numbered 9, after V lost 2 bases and J lost 7 bases. There are 15 residues in the CDR3. CDR3 protein: CASSLKNSGVNEQFF. CDR3 in DNA: TGTGCCAGCAGCTTAAAAAACAGCGGGGTTAATGAGCAGTTCTTC.

This sequence joins TRBV4-1 and TRBJ1-5; the D gene is possibly TRBD1 (5 bases). Germline V gene data show CDR1 as MGHRA and CDR2 as YSYEKL. Trimming pared 0 bases from V and 2 bases from J, leaving 14 bases between. This CDR3 region has 17 residues. CDR3 in amino acids: CASSQDRLTVRNQPQHF. DNA of the CDR3: TGCGCCAGCAGCCAAGATCGGTTGACAGTACGCAATCAGCCCCAGCATTTT.

This clone was seen just once. V and J are TRBV28 and TRBJ1-2; 8 bases are a match to TRBD1. CDR1 is MDHEN and CDR2 is SYDVKM in the germline V gene. V was pared by 8 bases and J by 8 bases, with 10 bases of the junction left unmatched. The CDR3 sequence is 13 residues long. The CDR3 protein is CASAYNRGTGYTF. For the CDR3, the DNA is TGTGCCAGCGCATATAACAGGGGGACAGGCTACACCTTC.

The chain recombines TRBV19 with TRBJ2-7, with TRBD1 identical over 9 bases. The CDR3 has 14 amino acids. CDR1 is LNHDA and CDR2 is SQIVND in the germline V gene (reference sequence). After removal of 8 bases from V and 1 base from J, the junction contained 6 bases not matched to a gene. The CDR3 protein is CASSGTGPSYEQYF. CDR3 nucleotides: TGTGCCAGTTCAGGGACAGGGCCGTCCTACGAGCAGTACTTC.

The gene calls are TRBV7-9 and TRBJ2-2; 7 bases map to TRBD2. V shed 4 bases and J 7 bases; nucleotides not matched to a gene: 6. The CDR3 contains 14 residues. Germline CDR1 is SEHNR and CDR2 is FQNEAQ (reference sequence). In nucleotides, the CDR3 is TGTGCCAGCAGCTCCGAGCGGGGTAACGGGGAGCTGTTTTTT. Translation: CASSSERGNGELFF.

As regards this clone: The junction departs from the called germline gene at one end, perhaps through a read error. The V gene is TRBV7-9, the J gene TRBJ1-2, with 7 bases aligning to TRBD1. The CDR3 runs to 13 residues. Germline values: CDR1 SEHNR, CDR2 FQNEAQ (reference sequence). Here the CDR3 DNA reads TGTTCCAGCACCAGCATAACAGGGGAGGGCTACACCTTC. Protein sequence: CSSTSITGEGYTF.

The chain uses TRBV27 and TRBJ1-1; D may be TRBD1 (5 bases). The V and J ends lost 6 bases and 4 bases respectively, with 15 bases between them. The CDR3 runs 14 residues. CDR1 and CDR2 from the germline V gene are MNHEY and SMNVEV (reference sequence). Here the CDR3 DNA reads TGTGCCAGCAGAGGAGGGGTAAGGGGCACTGAAGCTTTCTTT. Translating gives CASRGGVRGTEAFF.

The rearrangement links TRBV9 to TRBJ1-5, with D uncertain. The CDR3 loop spans 15 amino acids. With 0 bases removed from V and 0 bases from J, the gap between germline ends came to 7 bases. Germline CDR1 is SGDLS and CDR2 is YYNGEE. Here the CDR3 reads CASSVAGDSNQPQHF. In nucleotides, the CDR3 is TGTGCCAGCAGCGTAGCGGGAGATAGCAATCAGCCCCAGCATTTT.

The rearrangement links TRBV29-1 to TRBJ2-1, with D possibly being TRBD1 (6 bases). The germline CDR1 and CDR2 sequences are SQVTM and ANQGSEA. V dropped 4 bases and J dropped 8 bases, with 18 bases sitting between them. This CDR3 has 14 amino acids. The CDR3 spells CSVGLQGSPDEQFF. The CDR3 coding sequence is TGCAGCGTTGGGTTACAGGGTAGTCCCGATGAGCAGTTCTTC.

The rearrangement links TRBV6-5 to TRBJ1-4; D is possibly TRBD1 (5 bases). This CDR3 is built from 14 residues. Germline V gene data show CDR1 as MNHEY and CDR2 as SVGAGI. Between the trimmed V and J ends, which lost 0 bases and 4 bases, there was a span of 6 bases. The CDR3 spells CASSYSQVNEKLFF. DNA for the CDR3: TGTGCCAGCAGTTACTCACAGGTTAATGAAAAACTGTTTTTT.

The genes are TRBV28 and TRBJ2-7; TRBD1 aligns across 7 bases. The CDR3 spans 15 residues. J gave up 0 bases and V 4 bases, and 6 bases lay outside the gene matches. Germline loops: CDR1 MDHEN, CDR2 SYDVKM. As DNA, the CDR3 is TGTGCCAGCAGTTCCCTTCCAGGGGGCTCCTACGAGCAGTACTTC. Encoded protein: CASSSLPGGSYEQYF.

The chain combines TRBV4-2 with TRBJ1-1; D perhaps matches TRBD1 (5 bases). This CDR3 spans 13 amino acids. V lost 3 bases to trimming and J lost 1 base, with 6 bases between them. The germline V gene encodes CDR1 LGHNA and CDR2 YNFKEQ. The CDR3 region has the DNA TGTGCCAGCAGCCAGACAGAGAACACTGAAGCTTTCTTT. Translating gives CASSQTENTEAFF.

The genes are TRBV2 and TRBJ1-5, with D possibly being TRBD1 (5 bases). V was trimmed by 6 bases and J by 6 bases, leaving 12 bases between them. The CDR3 totals 13 residues. Per the germline V gene, CDR1 is SNHLY and CDR2 is FYNNEI. CDR3: CASRKGLGQPQHF. The CDR3 nucleotides are TGTGCCAGCAGGAAGGGGTTGGGTCAGCCCCAGCATTTT.

The chain is built from TRBV7-3 and TRBJ2-5, with D hard to call. The CDR3 loop spans 13 amino acids. Trimming cost V 2 bases and J 2 bases, with 6 bases left between them. Germline V CDR1 and CDR2: SGHTA, FQGTGA. The CDR3 here is CASSLVLQETQYF. The CDR3 DNA reads as TGTGCCAGCAGCTTAGTCCTACAAGAGACCCAGTACTTC.

The chain carries TRBV4-3 and TRBJ2-7, with TRBD2 matching over 10 bases. The trim removed 3 bases at V and 7 bases at J, leaving 9 bases unmatched. CDR1 and CDR2 (germline): LGHNA, YSLEER. The CDR3 contains 15 residues. The CDR3 loop reads CASSHGLAEGQEQYF. CDR3 DNA sequence: TGCGCCAGCAGCCACGGACTAGCGGAGGGCCAAGAGCAGTACTTC.